This T cell receptor beta chain was obtained from a study of post-analysis software for immune sequencing data (dated by TCRdb to between 2014 and 2017). For the study in its entirety: Disease courses on record covered relapsing-remitting, secondary progressive and progressive-relapsing multiple sclerosis, though some patients had no subtype annotation. The patient repertoires were compared against around eleven previously published healthy control repertoires obtained from donors aged about 6 to 26 years. A subset of samples was prepared in parallel using single-end sample barcoding, then pooled and co-amplified after Illumina adapter ligation. The full study reports these points: Strong co-clustering of samples prepared in the same batch was shown by direct clustering with F measure, prompting a batch-effect correction. Significantly higher frequencies in patients than in controls were found for five or six TRBV segments, including TRBV5-6, TRBV5-1 and TRBV20-1. The control group was slightly older than the multiple sclerosis patient group. Compared with controls, multiple sclerosis patients had significantly lower normalized Chao1 diversity, a finding suggesting substantial peripheral T-cell clonal expansion.

This clonotype was found a few times. It has no known antigen specificity. Per-base quality was not reported, and no clone a single base away is much larger than it. TCR beta repertoires were profiled from peripheral blood of 10 to 15 young patients with multiple sclerosis to demonstrate the VDJtools post-analysis software. The patients with multiple sclerosis were children and adolescents between roughly 6 and 17 years of age. Library prep was done by PCR. The listed sequencing device is Illumina HiSeq 2500. To reduce PCR and sequencing biases, unique molecular identifiers were built into the TCR beta cDNA libraries. Approximately 500,000 cDNA molecules were obtained per 1 to 10 million input T cells, so each molecule approximated one T cell. The same protocol used for the earlier healthy control dataset was applied to prepare and sequence the patient libraries. Within a given batch, samples were prepared together, multiplexed and sequenced on the same HiSeq lane. Processing in the source paper ran as follows. MIGEC was used to process the raw barcoded reads, and molecular identifier groups with only a single read were discarded before consensus assembly and CDR3 extraction. Clonotype tables were post-analysed with VDJtools, and diversity was normalized by down-sampling all datasets to the smallest sample size. In repertoire overlap clustering, CDR3 amino acid sequences, but not nucleotide sequences, were matched to correct batch-related cross-sample contamination. TCRdb took the public reads, trimmed them with fastp at Q25, ran MiXCR for clone calling and kept in-frame beta chains. Under each unique CDR3 protein, matching rows form one entry showing the most common genes and DNA. It is TCRdb's table, rather than the study itself, that gives the V and J calls and clone size. This sample gives a few hundred thousand distinct CDR3 sequences in total; around 40% of them show up just once. About 12% of the sample is held by the ten biggest clonotypes.

From cysteine to phenylalanine, the CDR3 is 14 amino acids long. The DNA shown is the 42-base CDR3, in frame from base 1. For CDR1 and CDR2, the germline V gene (reference sequence) lists LGHDT and YNNKEL. Germline trimming amounts to 1 base on V and 6 bases on J, with 1 as the count of junction bases outside the gene matches. The clonotype comes from a girl aged 5-17 years with multiple sclerosis. The sample taken for sequencing was blood. The chain joins TRBV3-1 to TRBJ2-4, with 9 bases in between that match TRBD1. In nucleotide form, the sequence is TGTGCCAGCAGCCAAGGACAGGGGGTAAACATTCAGTACTTC. This encodes CASSQGQGVNIQYF.